One and the same sample provided the 4 T cell receptor beta chains below, sequenced in a study of CD8 T cells in Susac syndrome. RNA in amounts of roughly 0.5 to 1 ug was reverse transcribed with random hexamers. TCRdb passed the immunoSEQ multiplex PCR reads through MiXCR, listing each CDR3 protein once. The sample lists some 300,000 distinct CDR3 sequences; over 75% were seen once. Specimen: CD8+ T cells from PBMCs. The receptors were sampled from a human donor with multiple sclerosis.

This chain uses TRBV6-5 with TRBJ2-3; 10 nucleotides line up with TRBD2. The CDR3 totals 18 residues. Losses at the gene ends were 0 bases for V and 5 bases for J; bases not matched to a gene: 11. Per germline, CDR1 MNHEY and CDR2 SVGAGI. The CDR3 protein is CASSYSSLAGSAQDTQYF. The DNA of the CDR3 is TGTGCCAGCAGTTACTCTTCACTAGCGGGATCCGCGCAAGATACGCAGTATTTT.

The CDR3 DNA sequence: TGTGCCAGCAGTGAGATCGGGGGACAGGGGCTTCAAAACATTCAGTACTTC. It yields the protein CASSEIGGQGLQNIQYF. The J gene is TRBJ2-4, the V gene TRBV2; 10 bases agree with TRBD1. This CDR3 region has 17 residues. From germline, CDR1 is SNHLY and CDR2 FYNNEI. V lost 3 bases and J lost 5; bases outside the gene matches: 10.

V gene TRBV20-1 combines with J gene TRBJ2-1; 7 positions agree with TRBD2. CDR1 is DFQATT and CDR2 is SNEGSKA in the germline V gene (reference sequence). Trimming cost V 2 bases and J 6 bases; bases outside gene matches: 10. The CDR3 runs 15 residues. CDR3: CSARSGRESINEQFF. CDR3 DNA: TGCAGTGCTAGATCGGGGCGGGAGAGCATCAATGAGCAGTTCTTC.

The genes are TRBV5-4 and TRBJ2-1, with D uncertain. There are 12 residues in the CDR3. Trimming shortened V by 10 bases and J by 5 bases, and 13 bases separated the two germline ends. CDR1 is SGHNT, CDR2 YYREEE, per germline (reference sequence). CDR3 sequence reads: CAAKGSHNEQFF. The CDR3 DNA reads TGTGCCGCGAAAGGTAGCCACAATGAGCAGTTCTTC.